The present T cell receptor (beta chain) was sequenced within a study of human T cells and chemical hapten exposure. Study as a whole: Throughout the approximately 24-week study, diphenylcyclopropenone was applied weekly to the patients' scalps.

The library tagged each cDNA molecule with unique molecular identifiers. TCRdb passed the RACE reads through MiXCR, listing each CDR3 protein once. The sample shows 150,000 or so distinct CDR3 sequences, approximately 15% of them seen only once. Germline V gives CDR1 SGHVS, CDR2 FQNEAQ. V lost 1 base to trimming and J lost 6 bases, with 5 bases between them. The CDR3 runs 12 residues. Study-level points and caveats: Sensitizing with DPC caused no change in TCRs above 1 in 1000 frequency.

To note about this clonotype: The antigen is unknown.

The sample's time point: patch test 1, 2 weeks after DPC sensitization. Documented treatment: therapeutic diphenylcyclopropenone sensitization with weekly scalp DPC. Total RNA was isolated from whole blood that had not been fractionated. V gene TRBV7-8 combines with J gene TRBJ2-3; D is perhaps TRBD1 (5 bases). The starting material was whole blood, obtained in connection with sensitization to the hapten diphenylcyclopropenone (DPC). This sequence was found in a woman in her twenties or thirties with alopecia areata. Some clones in this sample may be carry-over from other donors' samples. The chain's CDR3 is CASSLDRDTQYF. Here the CDR3 DNA reads TGTGCCAGCAGCTTAGACAGGGATACGCAGTATTTT.